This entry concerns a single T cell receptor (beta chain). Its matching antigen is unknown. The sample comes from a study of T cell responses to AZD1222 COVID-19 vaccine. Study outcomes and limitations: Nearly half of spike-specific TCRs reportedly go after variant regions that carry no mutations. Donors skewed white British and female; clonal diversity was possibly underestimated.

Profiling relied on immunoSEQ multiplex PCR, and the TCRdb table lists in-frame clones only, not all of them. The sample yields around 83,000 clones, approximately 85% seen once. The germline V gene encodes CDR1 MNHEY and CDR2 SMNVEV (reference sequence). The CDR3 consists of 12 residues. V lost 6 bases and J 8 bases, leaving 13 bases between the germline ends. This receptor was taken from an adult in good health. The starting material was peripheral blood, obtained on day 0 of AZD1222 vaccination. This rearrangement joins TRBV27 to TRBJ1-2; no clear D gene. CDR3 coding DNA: TGTGCCAGCAGCAACGGCGGGATAGGCTACACCTTC. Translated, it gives CASSNGGIGYTF.